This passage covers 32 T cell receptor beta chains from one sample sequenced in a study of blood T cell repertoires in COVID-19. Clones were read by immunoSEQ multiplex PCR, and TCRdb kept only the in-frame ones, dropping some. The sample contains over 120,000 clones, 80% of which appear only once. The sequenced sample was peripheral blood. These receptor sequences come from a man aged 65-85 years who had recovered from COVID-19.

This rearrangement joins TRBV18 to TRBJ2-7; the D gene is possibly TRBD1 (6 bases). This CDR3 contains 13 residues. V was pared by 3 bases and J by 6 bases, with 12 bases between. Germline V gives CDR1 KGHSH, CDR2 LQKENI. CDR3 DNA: TGTGCCAGCTCACCCGCTTTAGGGGGCGAGCAGTACTTC. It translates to CASSPALGGEQYF.

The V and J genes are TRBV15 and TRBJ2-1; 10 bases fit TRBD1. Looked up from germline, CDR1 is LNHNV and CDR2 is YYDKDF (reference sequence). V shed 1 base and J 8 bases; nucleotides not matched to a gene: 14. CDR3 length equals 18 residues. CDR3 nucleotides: TGTGCCACCAGCAGAGTAAAATCCGACAGGGGGCTCAGGTATGAGCAGTTCTTC. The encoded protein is CATSRVKSDRGLRYEQFF.

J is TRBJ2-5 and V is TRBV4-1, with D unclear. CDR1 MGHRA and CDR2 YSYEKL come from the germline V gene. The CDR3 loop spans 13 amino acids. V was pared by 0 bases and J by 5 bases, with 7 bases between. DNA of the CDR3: TGCGCCAGCAGCCAAGACTCAGGCGAGACCCAGTACTTC. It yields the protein CASSQDSGETQYF.

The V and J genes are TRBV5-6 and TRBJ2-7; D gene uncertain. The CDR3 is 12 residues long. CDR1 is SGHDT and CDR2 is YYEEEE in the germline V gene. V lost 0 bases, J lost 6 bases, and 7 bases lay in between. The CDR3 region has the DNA TGTGCCAGCAGCTTGGGTGGCCTCGAGCAGTACTTC. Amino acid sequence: CASSLGGLEQYF.

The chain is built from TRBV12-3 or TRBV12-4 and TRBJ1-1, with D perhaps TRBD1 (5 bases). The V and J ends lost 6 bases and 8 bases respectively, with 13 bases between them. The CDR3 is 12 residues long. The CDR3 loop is CASRAQELEAFF. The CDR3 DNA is TGTGCCAGCAGGGCACAGGAGTTGGAAGCTTTCTTT.

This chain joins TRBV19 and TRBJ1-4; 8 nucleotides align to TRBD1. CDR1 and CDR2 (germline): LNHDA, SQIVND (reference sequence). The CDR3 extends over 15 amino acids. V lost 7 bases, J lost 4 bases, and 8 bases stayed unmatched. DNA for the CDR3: TGTGCCAGTAATGACAGGGGCAGCGGTAATGAAAAACTGTTTTTT. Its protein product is CASNDRGSGNEKLFF.

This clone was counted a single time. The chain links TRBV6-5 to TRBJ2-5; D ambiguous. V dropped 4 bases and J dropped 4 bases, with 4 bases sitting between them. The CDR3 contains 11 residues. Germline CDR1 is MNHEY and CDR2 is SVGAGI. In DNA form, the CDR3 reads TGTGCCAGCAGTTCCCGAGAGACCCAGTACTTC. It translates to CASSSRETQYF.

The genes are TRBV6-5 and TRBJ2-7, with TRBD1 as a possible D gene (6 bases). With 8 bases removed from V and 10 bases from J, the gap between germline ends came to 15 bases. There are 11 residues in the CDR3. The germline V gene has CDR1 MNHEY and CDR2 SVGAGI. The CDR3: CASRTARGQYF. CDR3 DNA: TGTGCCAGCCGTACGGCCAGGGGCCAGTACTTC.

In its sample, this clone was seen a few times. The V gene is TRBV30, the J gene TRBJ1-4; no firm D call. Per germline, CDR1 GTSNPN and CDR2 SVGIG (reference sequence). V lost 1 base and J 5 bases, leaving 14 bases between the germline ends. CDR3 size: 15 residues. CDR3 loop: CAWSGKPGGNEKLFF. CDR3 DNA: TGTGCCTGGAGTGGAAAACCGGGAGGCAATGAAAAACTGTTTTTT.

DNA of the CDR3: TGTGCCAGCAGCAAGCAGGGAGGTCAAGAGACCCAGTACTTC. It encodes CASSKQGGQETQYF. The J gene is TRBJ2-5, the V gene TRBV2; weak D call: TRBD2 (6 bases). Germline V CDR1 and CDR2: SNHLY, FYNNEI. V shed 6 bases and J shed 2 bases, with 13 bases lying between them. This CDR3 is 14 amino acids long.

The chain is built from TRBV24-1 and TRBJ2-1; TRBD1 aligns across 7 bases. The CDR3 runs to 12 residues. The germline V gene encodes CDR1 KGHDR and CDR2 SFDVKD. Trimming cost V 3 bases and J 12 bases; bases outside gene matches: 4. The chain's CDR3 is CATSDGAGGQFF. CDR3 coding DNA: TGTGCCACCAGTGATGGGGCAGGGGGGCAGTTCTTC.

CDR3 DNA: TGTGCCAGCAGCTTAAACAGCGGACTAGCGGGAGTCAATGAGCAGTTCTTC. Protein: CASSLNSGLAGVNEQFF. This chain joins TRBV7-3 and TRBJ2-1; the match to TRBD2 covers 13 bases. Trimming cost V 1 base and J 6 bases; bases outside gene matches: 6. The V gene's germline CDR1 is SGHTA and CDR2 FQGTGA. This CDR3 comprises 17 residues.

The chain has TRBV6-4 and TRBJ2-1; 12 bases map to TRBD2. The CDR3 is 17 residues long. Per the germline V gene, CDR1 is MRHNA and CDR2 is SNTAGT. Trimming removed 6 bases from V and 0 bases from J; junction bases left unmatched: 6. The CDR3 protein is CASSPTSGSFSYNEQFF. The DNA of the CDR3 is TGTGCCAGCAGCCCGACTAGCGGGAGTTTCTCCTACAATGAGCAGTTCTTC.

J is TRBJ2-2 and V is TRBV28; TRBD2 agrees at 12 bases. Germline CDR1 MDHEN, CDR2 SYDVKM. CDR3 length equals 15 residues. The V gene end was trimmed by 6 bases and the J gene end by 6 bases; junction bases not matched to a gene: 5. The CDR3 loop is CASRMTSGSSGELFF. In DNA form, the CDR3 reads TGTGCCAGCAGAATGACTAGCGGGAGTTCCGGGGAGCTGTTTTTT.

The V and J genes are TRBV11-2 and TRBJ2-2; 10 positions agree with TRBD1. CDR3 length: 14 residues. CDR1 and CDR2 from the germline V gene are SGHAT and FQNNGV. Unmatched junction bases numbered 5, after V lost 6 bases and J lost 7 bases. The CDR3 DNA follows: TGTGCCAGCAGACCGACAGGGGGCATCGGGGAGCTGTTTTTT. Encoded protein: CASRPTGGIGELFF.

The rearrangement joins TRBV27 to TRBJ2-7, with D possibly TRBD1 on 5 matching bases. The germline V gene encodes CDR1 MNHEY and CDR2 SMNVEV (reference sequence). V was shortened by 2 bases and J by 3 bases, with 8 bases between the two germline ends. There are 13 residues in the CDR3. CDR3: CASSLGRVYEQYF. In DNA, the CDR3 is TGTGCCAGCAGTTTAGGCAGGGTCTACGAGCAGTACTTC.

For the CDR3, the DNA is TGTGCCAGCAGCTTAAGAAGACCGGGACAGGGCGGCTATGGCTACACCTTC. Its translation: CASSLRRPGQGGYGYTF. The V gene is TRBV7-2, the J gene TRBJ1-2, with 9 bases aligning to TRBD1. The germline gives CDR1 SGHTA, CDR2 FQGNSA. This CDR3 is built from 17 residues. The ends lost 2 bases at V and 4 bases at J; junction bases unmatched: 11.

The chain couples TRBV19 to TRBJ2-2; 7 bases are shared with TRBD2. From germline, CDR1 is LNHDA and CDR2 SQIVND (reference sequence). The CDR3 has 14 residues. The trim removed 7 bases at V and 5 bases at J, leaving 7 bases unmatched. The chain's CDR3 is CASKGGRWTGELFF. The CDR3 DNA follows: TGTGCCAGTAAGGGAGGGAGGTGGACCGGGGAGCTGTTTTTT.

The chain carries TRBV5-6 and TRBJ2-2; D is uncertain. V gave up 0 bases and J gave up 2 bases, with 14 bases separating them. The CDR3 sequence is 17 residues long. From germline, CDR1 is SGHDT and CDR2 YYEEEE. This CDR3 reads CASSLVGGGPNTGELFF. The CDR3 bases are TGTGCCAGCAGCTTGGTCGGTGGCGGCCCTAACACCGGGGAGCTGTTTTTT.

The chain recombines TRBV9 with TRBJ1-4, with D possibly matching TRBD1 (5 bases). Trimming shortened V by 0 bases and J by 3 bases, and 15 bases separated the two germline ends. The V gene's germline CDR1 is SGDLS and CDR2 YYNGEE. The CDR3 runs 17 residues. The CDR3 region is CASSVATGGRANEKLFF. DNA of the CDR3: TGTGCCAGCAGCGTAGCTACGGGGGGGAGAGCTAATGAAAAACTGTTTTTT.

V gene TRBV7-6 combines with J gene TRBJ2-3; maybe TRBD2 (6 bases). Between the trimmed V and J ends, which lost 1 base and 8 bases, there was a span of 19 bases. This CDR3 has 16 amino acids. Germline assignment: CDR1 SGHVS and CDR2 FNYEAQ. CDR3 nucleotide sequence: TGTGCCAGCAGCTTAGAACCGGGAGCACCCTGGGGTACGCAGTATTTT. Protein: CASSLEPGAPWGTQYF. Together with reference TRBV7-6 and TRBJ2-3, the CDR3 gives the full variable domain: GAGVSQSPRYKVTKRGQDVALRCDPISGHVSLYWYRQALGQGPEFLTYFNYEAQQDKSGLPNDRFSAERPEGSISTLTIQRTEQRDSAMYRCASSLEPGAPWGTQYFGPGTRLTVL.

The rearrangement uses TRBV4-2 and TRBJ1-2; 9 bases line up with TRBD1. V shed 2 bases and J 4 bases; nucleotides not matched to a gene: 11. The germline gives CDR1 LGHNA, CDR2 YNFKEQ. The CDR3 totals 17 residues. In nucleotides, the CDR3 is TGTGCCAGCAGCCAACAAGGACAGGGGAGGGGAACCTATGGCTACACCTTC. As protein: CASSQQGQGRGTYGYTF.

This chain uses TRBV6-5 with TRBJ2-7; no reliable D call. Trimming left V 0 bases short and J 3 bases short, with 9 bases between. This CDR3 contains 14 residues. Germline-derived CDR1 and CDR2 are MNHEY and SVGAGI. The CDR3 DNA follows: TGTGCCAGCAGTTACTCAGAGACTGACTACGAGCAGTACTTC. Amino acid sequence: CASSYSETDYEQYF.

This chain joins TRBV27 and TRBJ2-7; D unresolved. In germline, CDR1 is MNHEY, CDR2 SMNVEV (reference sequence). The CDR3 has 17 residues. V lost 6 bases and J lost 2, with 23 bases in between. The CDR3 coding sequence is TGTGCCAGCAGACCTCGGCAGGTCCCGATTCAAACCTACGAGCAGTACTTC. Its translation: CASRPRQVPIQTYEQYF.

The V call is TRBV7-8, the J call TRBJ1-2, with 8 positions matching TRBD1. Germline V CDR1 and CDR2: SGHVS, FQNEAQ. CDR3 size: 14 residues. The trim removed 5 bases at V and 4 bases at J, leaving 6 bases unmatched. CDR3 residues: CASSPETGVYGYTF. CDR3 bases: TGTGCCAGCAGCCCAGAGACAGGGGTCTATGGCTACACCTTC.

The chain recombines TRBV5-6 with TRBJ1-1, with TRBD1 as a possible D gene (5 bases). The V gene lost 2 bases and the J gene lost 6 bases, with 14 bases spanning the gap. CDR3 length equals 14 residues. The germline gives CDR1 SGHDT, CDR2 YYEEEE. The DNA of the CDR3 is TGTGCCAGCAGCTTAGGGCTCAGGGCCGCTGAAGCTTTCTTT. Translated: CASSLGLRAAEAFF.

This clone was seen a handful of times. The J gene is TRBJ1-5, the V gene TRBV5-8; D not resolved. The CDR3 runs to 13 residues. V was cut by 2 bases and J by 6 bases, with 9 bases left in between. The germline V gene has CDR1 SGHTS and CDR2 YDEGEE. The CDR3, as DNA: TGTGCCAGCAGCTTAGATAGTGTTCAGCCCCAGCATTTT. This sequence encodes CASSLDSVQPQHF. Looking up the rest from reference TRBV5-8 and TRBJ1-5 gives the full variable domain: EAGVTQSPTHLIKTRGQQATLRCSPISGHTSVYWYQQALGLGLQFLLWYDEGEERNRGNFPPRFSGRQFPNYSSELNVNALELEDSALYLCASSLDSVQPQHFGDGTRLSIL.

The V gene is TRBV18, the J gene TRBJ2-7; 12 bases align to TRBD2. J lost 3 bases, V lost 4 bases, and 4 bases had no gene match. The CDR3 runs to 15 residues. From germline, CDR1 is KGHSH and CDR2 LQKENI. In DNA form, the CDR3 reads TGTGCCAGCTCACGAGGACTAGCGGGAAACTACGAGCAGTACTTC. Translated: CASSRGLAGNYEQYF.

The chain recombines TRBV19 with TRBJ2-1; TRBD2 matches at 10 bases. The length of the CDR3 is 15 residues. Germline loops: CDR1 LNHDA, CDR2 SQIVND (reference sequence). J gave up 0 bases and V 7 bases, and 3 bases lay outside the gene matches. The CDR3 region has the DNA TGTGCCAGTAACCCTAGCGGGAGCTCCTACAATGAGCAGTTCTTC. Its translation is CASNPSGSSYNEQFF.

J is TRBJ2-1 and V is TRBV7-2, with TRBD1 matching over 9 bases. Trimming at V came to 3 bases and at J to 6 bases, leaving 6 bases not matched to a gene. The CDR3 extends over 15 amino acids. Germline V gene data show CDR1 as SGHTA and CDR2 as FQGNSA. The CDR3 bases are TGTGCCAGCAGCTTTGTACAGGGGGCGAGCAATGAGCAGTTCTTC. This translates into CASSFVQGASNEQFF.

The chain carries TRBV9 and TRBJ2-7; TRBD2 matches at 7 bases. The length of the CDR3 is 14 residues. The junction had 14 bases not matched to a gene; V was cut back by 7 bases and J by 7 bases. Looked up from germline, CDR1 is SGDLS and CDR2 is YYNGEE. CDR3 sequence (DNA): TGTGCCAGCTCCACCGGGACTACCGGGGCGGAGCAGTACTTC. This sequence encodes CASSTGTTGAEQYF.

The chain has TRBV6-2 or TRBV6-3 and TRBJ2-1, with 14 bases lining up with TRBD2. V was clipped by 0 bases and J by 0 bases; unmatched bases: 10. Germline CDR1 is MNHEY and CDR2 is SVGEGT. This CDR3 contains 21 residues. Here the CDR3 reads CASSYSEGLAGVESSYNEQFF. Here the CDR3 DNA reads TGTGCCAGCAGTTACTCGGAGGGACTAGCGGGAGTTGAAAGCTCCTACAATGAGCAGTTCTTC.